The clone carrying this T cell receptor (beta chain) was recorded at least ten times. The antigen is undetermined. This CDR3 has 12 amino acids. V lost 6 bases, J lost 7 bases, and 16 bases lay in between. Germline loops: CDR1 SQVTM, CDR2 ANQGSEA. The sample belongs to a study of blood T cells in healthy people across ages. Whole-study context: About one barcoded beta molecule was captured per two T cells (by template switching). General observations from the study: More naive CD4+ cells and higher diversity marked long-lived donors relative to aged donors.

Together with a sample-barcoded 5' primer, a J-beta primer mix was included in a second PCR lasting about 6 to 12 cycles. In TCRdb, the 5' RACE reads were re-called with MiXCR into one record per CDR3 protein. The table shows about 930,000 distinct CDR3 sequences, with almost 30% occurring only once. This same sample was also part of a study on T cells of mothers and their children. From that second work: The second PCR used the M1S primer, and this primer added sample barcodes and 2-4 random nucleotides. In related and unrelated pairs alike, thymic selection shapes TCR recombination output, with inherited differences minor.

The sequence came from a woman aged 40 to 50 in good health. The rearrangement uses TRBV29-1 and TRBJ2-7, with D perhaps matching TRBD2 (5 bases). Sequencing input: blood. As DNA, the CDR3 is TGCAGCGTCGCGGGCTTGGCCGCAGAGCAGTACTTC. Encoded protein: CSVAGLAAEQYF.